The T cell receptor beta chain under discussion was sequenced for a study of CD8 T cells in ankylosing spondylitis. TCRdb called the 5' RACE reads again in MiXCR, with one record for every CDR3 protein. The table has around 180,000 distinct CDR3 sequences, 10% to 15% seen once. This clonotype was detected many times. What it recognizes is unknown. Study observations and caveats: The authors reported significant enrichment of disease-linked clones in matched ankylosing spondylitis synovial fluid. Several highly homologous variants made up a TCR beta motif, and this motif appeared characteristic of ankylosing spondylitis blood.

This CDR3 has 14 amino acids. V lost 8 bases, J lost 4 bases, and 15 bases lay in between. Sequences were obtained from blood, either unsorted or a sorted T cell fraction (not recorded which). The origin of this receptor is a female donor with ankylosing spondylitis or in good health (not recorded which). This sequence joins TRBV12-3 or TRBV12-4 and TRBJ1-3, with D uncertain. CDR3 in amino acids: CASGSQATGNTIYF. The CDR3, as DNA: TGTGCCAGCGGCAGCCAGGCCACCGGAAACACCATATATTTT.